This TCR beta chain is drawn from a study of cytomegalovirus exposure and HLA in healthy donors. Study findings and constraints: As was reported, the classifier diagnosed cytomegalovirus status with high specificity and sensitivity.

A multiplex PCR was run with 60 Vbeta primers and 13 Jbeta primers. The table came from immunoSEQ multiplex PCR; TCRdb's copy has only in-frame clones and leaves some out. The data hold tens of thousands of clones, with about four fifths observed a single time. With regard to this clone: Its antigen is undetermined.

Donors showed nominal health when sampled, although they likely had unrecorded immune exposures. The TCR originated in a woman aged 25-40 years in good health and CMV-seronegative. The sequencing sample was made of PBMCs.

CDR3: CASSQGTGGSPLHF. The DNA for the CDR3 is TGCGCCAGCAGCCAAGGGACAGGGGGTTCACCCCTCCACTTT. V gene TRBV4-1 combines with J gene TRBJ1-6; 10 bases line up with TRBD1. Germline values: CDR1 MGHRA, CDR2 YSYEKL. The CDR3 is 14 amino acids. J was trimmed by 9 bases and V by 1 base; bases with no gene match: 0.